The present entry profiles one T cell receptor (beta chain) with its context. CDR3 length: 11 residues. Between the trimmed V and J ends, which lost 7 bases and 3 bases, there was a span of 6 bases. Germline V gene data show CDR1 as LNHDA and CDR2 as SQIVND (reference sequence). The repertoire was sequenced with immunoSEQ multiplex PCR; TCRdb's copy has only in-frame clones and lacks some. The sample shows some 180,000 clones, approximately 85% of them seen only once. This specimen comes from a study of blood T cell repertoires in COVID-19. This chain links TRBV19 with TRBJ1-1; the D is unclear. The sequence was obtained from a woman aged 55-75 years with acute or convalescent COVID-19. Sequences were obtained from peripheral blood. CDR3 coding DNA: TGTGCCAGTACCCAATACACTGAAGCTTTCTTT. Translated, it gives CASTQYTEAFF.